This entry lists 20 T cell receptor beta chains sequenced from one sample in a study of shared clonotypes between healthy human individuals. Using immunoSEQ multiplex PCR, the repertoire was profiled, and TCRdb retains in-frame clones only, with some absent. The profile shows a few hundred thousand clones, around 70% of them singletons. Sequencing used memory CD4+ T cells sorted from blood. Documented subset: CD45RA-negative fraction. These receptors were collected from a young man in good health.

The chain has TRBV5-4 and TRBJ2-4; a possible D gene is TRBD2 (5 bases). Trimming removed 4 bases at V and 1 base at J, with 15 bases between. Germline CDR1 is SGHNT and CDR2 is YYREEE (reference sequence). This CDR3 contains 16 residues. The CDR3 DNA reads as TGTGCCAGCAGCCCCGAGGGTCCCGCCGCCAAAAACATTCAGTACTTC. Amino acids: CASSPEGPAAKNIQYF.

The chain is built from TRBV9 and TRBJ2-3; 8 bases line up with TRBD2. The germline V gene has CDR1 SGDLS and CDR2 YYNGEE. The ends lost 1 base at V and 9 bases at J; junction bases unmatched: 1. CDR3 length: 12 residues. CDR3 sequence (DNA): TGTGCCAGCAGCGTACGGGGGGGAACGCAGTATTTT. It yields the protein CASSVRGGTQYF.

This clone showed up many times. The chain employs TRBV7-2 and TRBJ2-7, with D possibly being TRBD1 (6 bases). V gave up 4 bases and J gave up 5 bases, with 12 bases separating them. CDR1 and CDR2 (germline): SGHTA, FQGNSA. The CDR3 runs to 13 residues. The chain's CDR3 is CASSSDTGNEQYF. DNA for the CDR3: TGTGCCAGCAGCTCTGACACAGGGAACGAGCAGTACTTC.

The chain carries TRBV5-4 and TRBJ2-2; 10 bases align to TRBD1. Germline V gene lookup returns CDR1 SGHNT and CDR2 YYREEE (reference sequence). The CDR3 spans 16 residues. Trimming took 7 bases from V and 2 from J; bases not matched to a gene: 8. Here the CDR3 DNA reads TGTGCCAGCTCGAACCGGGACAGGGGAAACACCGGGGAGCTGTTTTTT. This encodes CASSNRDRGNTGELFF. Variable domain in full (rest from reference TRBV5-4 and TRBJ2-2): ETGVTQSPTHLIKTRGQQVTLRCSSQSGHNTVSWYQQALGQGPQFIFQYYREEENGRGNFPPRFSGLQFPNYSSELNVNALELDDSALYLCASSNRDRGNTGELFFGEGSRLTVL.

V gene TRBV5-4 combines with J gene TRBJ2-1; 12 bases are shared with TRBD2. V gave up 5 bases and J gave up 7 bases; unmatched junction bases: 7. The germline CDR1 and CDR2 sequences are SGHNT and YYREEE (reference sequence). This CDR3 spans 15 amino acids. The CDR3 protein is CASSSGLAGLNEQFF. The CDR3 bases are TGTGCCAGCAGTTCCGGACTAGCGGGACTGAATGAGCAGTTCTTC.

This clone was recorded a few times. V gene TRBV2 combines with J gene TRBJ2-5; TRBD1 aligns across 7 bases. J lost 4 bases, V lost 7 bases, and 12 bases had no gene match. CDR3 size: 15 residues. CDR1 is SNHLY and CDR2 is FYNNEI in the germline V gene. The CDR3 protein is CASISNSDRSETQYF. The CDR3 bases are TGTGCCAGCATAAGCAACTCGGACAGGTCAGAGACCCAGTACTTC.

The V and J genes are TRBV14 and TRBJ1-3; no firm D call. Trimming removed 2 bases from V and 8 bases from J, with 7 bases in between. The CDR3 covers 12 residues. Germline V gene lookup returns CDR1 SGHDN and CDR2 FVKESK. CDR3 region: CASSQSPYTIYF. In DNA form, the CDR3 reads TGTGCCAGCAGCCAATCGCCGTACACCATATATTTT.

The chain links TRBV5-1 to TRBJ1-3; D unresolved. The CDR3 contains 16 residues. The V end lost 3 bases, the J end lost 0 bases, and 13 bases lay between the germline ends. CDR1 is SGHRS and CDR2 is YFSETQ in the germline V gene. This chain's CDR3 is CASSWADTSSGNTIYF. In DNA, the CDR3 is TGCGCCAGCAGCTGGGCAGACACTTCCTCTGGAAACACCATATATTTT.

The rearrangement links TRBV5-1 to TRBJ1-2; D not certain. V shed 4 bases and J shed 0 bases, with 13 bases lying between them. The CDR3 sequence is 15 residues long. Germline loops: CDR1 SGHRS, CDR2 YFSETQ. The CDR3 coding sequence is TGCGCCAGCAGCCCGGTGGGGAGCACTAACTATGGCTACACCTTC. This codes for CASSPVGSTNYGYTF.

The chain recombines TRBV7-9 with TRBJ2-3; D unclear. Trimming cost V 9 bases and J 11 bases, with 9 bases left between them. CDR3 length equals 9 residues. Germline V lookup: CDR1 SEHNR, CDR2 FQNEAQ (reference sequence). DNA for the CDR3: TGTGCCAGTACCGAGTGGCAGTATTTT. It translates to CASTEWQYF.

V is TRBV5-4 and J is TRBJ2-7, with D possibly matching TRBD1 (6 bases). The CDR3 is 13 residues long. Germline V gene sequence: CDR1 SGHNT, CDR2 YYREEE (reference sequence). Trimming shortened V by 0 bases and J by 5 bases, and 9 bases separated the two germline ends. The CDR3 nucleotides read TGTGCCAGCAGCTTGGACAGGGTCCACGAGCAGTACTTC. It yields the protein CASSLDRVHEQYF.

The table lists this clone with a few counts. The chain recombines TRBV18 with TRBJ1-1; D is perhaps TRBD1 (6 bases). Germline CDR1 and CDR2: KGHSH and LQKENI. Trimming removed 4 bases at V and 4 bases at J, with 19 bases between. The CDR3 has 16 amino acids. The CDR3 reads CASSRGGLSKGTEAFF. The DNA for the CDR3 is TGTGCCAGCTCACGCGGGGGGCTCTCTAAGGGCACTGAAGCTTTCTTT. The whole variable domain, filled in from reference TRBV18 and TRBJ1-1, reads NAGVMQNPRHLVRRRGQEARLRCSPMKGHSHVYWYRQLPEEGLKFMVYLQKENIIDESGMPKERFSAEFPKEGPSILRIQQVVRGDSAAYFCASSRGGLSKGTEAFFGQGTRLTVV.

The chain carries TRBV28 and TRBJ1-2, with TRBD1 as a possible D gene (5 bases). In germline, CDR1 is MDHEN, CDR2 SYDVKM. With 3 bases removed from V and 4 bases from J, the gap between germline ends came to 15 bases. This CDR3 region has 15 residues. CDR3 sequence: CASSLGRGFGYGYTF. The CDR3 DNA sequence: TGTGCCAGCAGTTTGGGACGGGGGTTCGGCTATGGCTACACCTTC.

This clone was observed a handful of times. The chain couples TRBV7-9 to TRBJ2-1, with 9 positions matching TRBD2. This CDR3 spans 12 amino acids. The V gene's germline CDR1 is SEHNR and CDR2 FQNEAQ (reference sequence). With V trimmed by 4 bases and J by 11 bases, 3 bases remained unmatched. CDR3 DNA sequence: TGTGCCAGCAGCTCTAGCGGGAATCAGCAGTTCTTC. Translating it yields CASSSSGNQQFF.

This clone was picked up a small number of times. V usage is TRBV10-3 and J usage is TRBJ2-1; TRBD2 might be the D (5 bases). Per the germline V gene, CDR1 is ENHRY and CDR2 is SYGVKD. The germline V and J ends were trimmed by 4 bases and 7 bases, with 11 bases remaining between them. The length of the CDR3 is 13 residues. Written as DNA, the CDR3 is TGTGCCATCAGTGGAGTACGCGGGAATGAGCAGTTCTTC. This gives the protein CAISGVRGNEQFF.

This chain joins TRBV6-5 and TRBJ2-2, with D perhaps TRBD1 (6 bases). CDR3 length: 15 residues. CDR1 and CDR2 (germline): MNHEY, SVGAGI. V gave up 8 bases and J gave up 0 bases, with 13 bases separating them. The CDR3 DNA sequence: TGTGCCAGCCGGAAGGGGACAACGAACACCGGGGAGCTGTTTTTT. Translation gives CASRKGTTNTGELFF.

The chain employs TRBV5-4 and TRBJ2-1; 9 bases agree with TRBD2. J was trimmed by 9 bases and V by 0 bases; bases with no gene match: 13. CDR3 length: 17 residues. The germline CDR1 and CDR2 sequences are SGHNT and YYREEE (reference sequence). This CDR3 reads CASSLVLSAGGMGEQFF. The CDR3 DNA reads TGTGCCAGCAGCTTGGTCCTAAGTGCGGGAGGGATGGGTGAGCAGTTCTTC.

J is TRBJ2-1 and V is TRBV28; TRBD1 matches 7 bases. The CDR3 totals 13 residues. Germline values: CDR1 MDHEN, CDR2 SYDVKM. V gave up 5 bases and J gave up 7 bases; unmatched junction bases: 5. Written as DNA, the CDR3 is TGTGCCAGCAGTAGGGGACAGCTTAATGAGCAGTTCTTC. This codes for CASSRGQLNEQFF.

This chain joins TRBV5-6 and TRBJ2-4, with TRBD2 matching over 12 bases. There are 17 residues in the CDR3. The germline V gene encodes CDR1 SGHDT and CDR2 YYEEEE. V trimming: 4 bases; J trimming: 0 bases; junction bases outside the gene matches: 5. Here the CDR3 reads CASSLGLAGLAKNIQYF. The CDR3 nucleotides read TGTGCCAGCAGCCTGGGACTAGCGGGCCTAGCCAAAAACATTCAGTACTTC.

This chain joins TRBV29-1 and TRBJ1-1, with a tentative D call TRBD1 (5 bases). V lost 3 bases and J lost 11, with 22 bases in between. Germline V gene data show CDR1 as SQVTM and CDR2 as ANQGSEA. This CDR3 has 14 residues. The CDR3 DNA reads TGCAGCGTTGAGCTTTCATCGGGGCAGAACCGGGCTTTCTTT. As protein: CSVELSSGQNRAFF.